These 30 T cell receptor beta chains share one sample of origin, sequenced in a study of blood T cell repertoires in COVID-19. Clones were read by immunoSEQ multiplex PCR, and TCRdb kept only the in-frame ones, dropping some. The table includes some 140,000 clones, roughly four fifths detected once. Sequencing input: peripheral blood. These receptors all stem from a human donor in a cohort sampled during active COVID-19.

V is TRBV30 and J is TRBJ1-2, with D possibly being TRBD1 (5 bases). V gave up 2 bases and J gave up 7 bases, with 14 bases separating them. Looked up from germline, CDR1 is GTSNPN and CDR2 is SVGIG (reference sequence). The CDR3 has 13 residues. The DNA for the CDR3 is TGTGCCTGGAGTTCAATATCAGGGTCTGGCTACACCTTC. It specifies CAWSSISGSGYTF. Using reference TRBV30 and TRBJ1-2 for the parts outside the CDR3, the full variable domain is SQTIHQWPATLVQPVGSPLSLECTVEGTSNPNLYWYRQAAGRGLQLLFYSVGIGQISSEVPQNLSASRPQDRQFILSSKKLLLSDSGFYLCAWSSISGSGYTFGSGTRLTVV.

This clone is a singleton in its sample. It may be a read error: a sequence one base away is much more abundant. The chain has TRBV7-2 and TRBJ1-1; D might be TRBD1 (6 bases). V dropped 6 bases and J dropped 5 bases, with 10 bases sitting between them. CDR1 SGHTA and CDR2 FQGNSA come from the germline V gene. The CDR3 runs 12 residues. CDR3: CASRHQGTEAFF. The CDR3 coding sequence is TGTGCCAGCAGACACCAGGGGACTGAAGCTTTCTTT.

The J gene is TRBJ2-7, the V gene TRBV5-5; D gene unclear. V dropped 0 bases and J dropped 3 bases, with 7 bases sitting between them. The CDR3 sequence is 13 residues long. Germline CDR1 reads SGHKS; CDR2 reads YYEKEE (reference sequence). The CDR3 DNA is TGTGCCAGCAGCTTGGTTTTCAACTACGAGCAGTACTTC. Encoded protein: CASSLVFNYEQYF.

V is TRBV2 and J is TRBJ2-6; possible D gene TRBD2, 5 bases. V shed 10 bases and J shed 1 base, with 14 bases lying between them. Germline CDR1 and CDR2: SNHLY and FYNNEI. The CDR3 is 15 amino acids. DNA for the CDR3: TGTGCCACCAGAGGTCGGGGTTCTGGGGCCAACGTCCTGACTTTC. Protein product: CATRGRGSGANVLTF.

This CDR3 is CASSLDGGWGTDTQYF. The CDR3 coding sequence is TGCGCCAGCAGCCTGGATGGCGGTTGGGGCACAGATACGCAGTATTTT. The chain uses TRBV5-1 and TRBJ2-3; D not certain. Per the germline V gene, CDR1 is SGHRS and CDR2 is YFSETQ. CDR3 length equals 16 residues. V gave up 4 bases and J gave up 1 base, with 16 bases separating them. Drawing the rest from reference TRBV5-1 and TRBJ2-3, the complete variable domain is KAGVTQTPRYLIKTRGQQVTLSCSPISGHRSVSWYQQTPGQGLQFLFEYFSETQRNKGNFPGRFSGRQFSNSRSEMNVSTLELGDSALYLCASSLDGGWGTDTQYFGPGTRLTVL.

The chain joins TRBV3-1 (or the pseudogene TRBV3-2) to TRBJ2-7, with a tentative D call TRBD2 (5 bases). Germline CDR1 reads LGHDT; CDR2 reads YNNKEL (reference sequence). V was cut by 0 bases and J by 2 bases, with 14 bases left in between. The CDR3 covers 16 residues. CDR3 in DNA: TGTGCCAGCAGCCAAGACCTAGCAGGATTCACCTACGAGCAGTACTTC. This encodes CASSQDLAGFTYEQYF.

The chain couples TRBV19 to TRBJ1-2; D is ambiguous. CDR1 is LNHDA and CDR2 is SQIVND in the germline V gene (reference sequence). V was pared by 11 bases and J by 4 bases, with 8 bases between. The CDR3 is 10 amino acids. The CDR3 sequence: CAAGAYGYTF. Written as DNA, the CDR3 is TGTGCCGCGGGAGCCTATGGCTACACCTTC.

The J gene is TRBJ1-2, the V gene TRBV18; no reliable D call. V was clipped by 0 bases and J by 7 bases, with 21 bases between them. This CDR3 has 17 residues. CDR1 KGHSH and CDR2 LQKENI come from the germline V gene. In nucleotides, the CDR3 is TGTGCCAGCTCACCACCCCCTCCGGTCCCCTCTACTCGTGGCTACACCTTC. Its translation: CASSPPPPVPSTRGYTF. The full variable domain, in which reference TRBV18 and TRBJ1-2 provide the parts outside the CDR3, is NAGVMQNPRHLVRRRGQEARLRCSPMKGHSHVYWYRQLPEEGLKFMVYLQKENIIDESGMPKERFSAEFPKEGPSILRIQQVVRGDSAAYFCASSPPPPVPSTRGYTFGSGTRLTVV.

This clone appeared once. The chain has TRBV20-1 and TRBJ1-1, with unresolved D. With 6 bases removed from V and 11 bases from J, the gap between germline ends came to 16 bases. Germline-derived CDR1 and CDR2 are DFQATT and SNEGSKA (reference sequence). This CDR3 is 11 amino acids long. The CDR3 coding sequence is TGCAGTGCCCCCCGGGATATCCGGGCTTTCTTT. Translation: CSAPRDIRAFF.

This clone was counted a few times. The rearrangement joins TRBV2 to TRBJ1-6, with 8 nucleotides matching TRBD1. Trimming at V came to 4 bases and at J to 7 bases, leaving 9 bases not matched to a gene. Germline V lookup: CDR1 SNHLY, CDR2 FYNNEI. This CDR3 has 16 residues. The CDR3 loop reads CASSVDRAAENSPLHF. CDR3 nucleotide sequence: TGTGCCAGCAGTGTGGACAGGGCAGCGGAAAATTCACCCCTCCACTTT. The variable domain in full, completed from reference TRBV2 and TRBJ1-6, reads EPEVTQTPSHQVTQMGQEVILRCVPISNHLYFYWYRQILGQKVEFLVSFYNNEISEKSEIFDDQFSVERPDGSNFTLKIRSTKLEDSAMYFCASSVDRAAENSPLHFGNGTRLTVT.

The chain links TRBV5-6 to TRBJ2-3; 7 nucleotides line up with TRBD1. The CDR3 extends over 14 amino acids. CDR1 and CDR2 (germline): SGHDT, YYEEEE. V shed 2 bases, J shed 4 bases, and the junction held 4 bases outside the gene matches. The CDR3 sequence is CASSLQTGPDTQYF. The CDR3 nucleotides read TGTGCCAGCAGCTTACAGACAGGGCCAGATACGCAGTATTTT.

The chain couples TRBV7-8 to TRBJ2-3, with a tentative D call TRBD1 (6 bases). Germline CDR1 SGHVS, CDR2 FQNEAQ. V lost 1 base to trimming and J lost 6 bases, with 14 bases between them. This CDR3 is built from 15 residues. CDR3 in amino acids: CASSLDRAARDTQYF. The DNA of the CDR3 is TGTGCCAGCAGCTTAGACAGGGCCGCACGGGATACGCAGTATTTT.

This clone appeared a single time. This chain links TRBV19 with TRBJ2-3, with D possibly TRBD2 on 5 matching bases. CDR3 length: 13 residues. Germline V gives CDR1 LNHDA, CDR2 SQIVND (reference sequence). Trimming pared 6 bases from V and 5 bases from J, leaving 12 bases between. CDR3 nucleotides: TGTGCCAGTAGGTACGGGGAAGGAGATACGCAGTATTTT. Protein: CASRYGEGDTQYF.

The chain combines TRBV19 with TRBJ1-2; TRBD1 is a possible D gene (6 bases). Germline assignment: CDR1 LNHDA and CDR2 SQIVND (reference sequence). CDR3 size: 14 residues. The ends were cut back, 10 bases at V and 7 bases at J, with 22 bases in the middle. CDR3 loop: CATSTQGRGGGYTF. CDR3 sequence (DNA): TGTGCCACCTCAACACAGGGTCGCGGGGGTGGCTACACCTTC.

The chain joins TRBV9 to TRBJ1-5; D not certain. With 0 bases removed from V and 3 bases from J, the gap between germline ends came to 10 bases. The CDR3 runs 15 residues. Germline-derived CDR1 and CDR2 are SGDLS and YYNGEE. The CDR3, as DNA: TGTGCCAGCAGCGTAGGACTCACCCCCAATCAGCCCCAGCATTTT. Protein product: CASSVGLTPNQPQHF.

This clone was picked up a small number of times. In the same sample, other DNA sequences code for this CDR3. The chain employs TRBV5-1 and TRBJ1-6; 7 nucleotides line up with TRBD1. CDR1 and CDR2 from the germline V gene are SGHRS and YFSETQ. V trimming: 0 bases; J trimming: 7 bases; junction bases outside the gene matches: 4. The CDR3 covers 15 residues. This CDR3 reads CASSLGQGGNSPLHF. CDR3 in DNA: TGCGCCAGCAGCTTGGGACAGGGAGGAAATTCACCCCTCCACTTT.

This clone has only a few counts. V gene TRBV5-4 combines with J gene TRBJ1-6; possibly TRBD1 for D (5 bases). Per the germline V gene, CDR1 is SGHNT and CDR2 is YYREEE (reference sequence). The ends were cut back, 4 bases at V and 5 bases at J, with 13 bases in the middle. The CDR3 runs to 15 residues. In DNA, the CDR3 is TGTGCCAGCAGCCCGGGGGGGGGAGATAATTCACCCCTCCACTTT. This sequence encodes CASSPGGGDNSPLHF.

The chain is built from TRBV10-1 and TRBJ1-1; 11 bases are a match to TRBD1. The CDR3 contains 15 residues. V was pared by 3 bases and J by 5 bases, with 5 bases of the junction left unmatched. Per germline, CDR1 WNHNN and CDR2 SYGVQD (reference sequence). This CDR3 reads CASSDLGQGGTEAFF. Here the CDR3 DNA reads TGCGCCAGCAGTGACTTGGGACAGGGGGGAACTGAAGCTTTCTTT.

This clone has a single count. The CDR3 spells CASSEPQGWFYEQYF. The CDR3 DNA reads as TGTGCCAGCAGTGAACCCCAGGGGTGGTTCTACGAGCAGTACTTC. J is TRBJ2-7 and V is TRBV6-1, with D perhaps TRBD1 (6 bases). Germline V gene sequence: CDR1 MNHNS, CDR2 SASEGT. The CDR3 length is 15 residues. Deletions cut 2 bases from V and 3 bases from J, with 14 bases between.

The gene calls are TRBV5-1 and TRBJ2-5, with 7 bases lining up with TRBD1. V was pared by 4 bases and J by 3 bases, with 12 bases of the junction left unmatched. The germline gives CDR1 SGHRS, CDR2 YFSETQ. CDR3 length: 16 amino acids. The CDR3: CASSPYDRVGEETQYF. CDR3 DNA: TGCGCCAGCAGCCCATACGACAGGGTGGGCGAAGAGACCCAGTACTTC.

The table lists this clone with a count of one. The chain links TRBV10-3 to TRBJ2-3; possibly TRBD2 for D (6 bases). The CDR3 has 16 amino acids. The germline gives CDR1 ENHRY, CDR2 SYGVKD. V was trimmed by 3 bases and J by 2 bases, leaving 15 bases between them. In DNA, the CDR3 is TGTGCCATCAGTGAAATAGCGGAGCTTCTCACAGATACGCAGTATTTT. This sequence encodes CAISEIAELLTDTQYF.

The table lists this clone with a count of one. The chain carries TRBV7-8 and TRBJ2-1; TRBD2 agrees at 10 bases. Germline V gives CDR1 SGHVS, CDR2 FQNEAQ. V shed 6 bases and J 5 bases; nucleotides not matched to a gene: 4. The CDR3 has 14 residues. As DNA, the CDR3 is TGTGCCAGCAGGGGGCTAGCGGGGGACAATGAGCAGTTCTTC. This translates into CASRGLAGDNEQFF.

This chain joins TRBV20-1 and TRBJ1-2; D not certain. Germline assignment: CDR1 DFQATT and CDR2 SNEGSKA (reference sequence). There are 10 residues in the CDR3. Trimming removed 7 bases from V and 5 bases from J, with 8 bases in between. CDR3 DNA: TGCAGTGTCTTCGAGTATGGCTACACCTTC. Translating it yields CSVFEYGYTF.

CDR3 in amino acids: CASSLGTENTIYF. The DNA of the CDR3 is TGTGCCAGCTCACTCGGGACAGAGAACACCATATATTTT. The J gene is TRBJ1-3, the V gene TRBV18; the match to TRBD1 covers 7 bases. Germline CDR1 KGHSH, CDR2 LQKENI. After removal of 4 bases from V and 7 bases from J, the junction contained 4 bases not matched to a gene. The CDR3 totals 13 residues.

This chain uses TRBV19 with TRBJ1-5; D uncertain. Looked up from germline, CDR1 is LNHDA and CDR2 is SQIVND (reference sequence). The CDR3 is made up of 12 amino acids. The V end lost 3 bases, the J end lost 4 bases, and 4 bases lay between the germline ends. CDR3 sequence: CASSIANQPQHF. The CDR3 nucleotides are TGTGCCAGTAGTATTGCGAATCAGCCCCAGCATTTT.

V usage is TRBV19 and J usage is TRBJ2-3, with D perhaps TRBD2 (6 bases). From germline, CDR1 is LNHDA and CDR2 SQIVND (reference sequence). This CDR3 contains 14 residues. V lost 6 bases and J 0 bases, leaving 10 bases between the germline ends. The chain's CDR3 is CASRGLASTDTQYF. Written as DNA, the CDR3 is TGTGCCAGTAGAGGGCTAGCGAGCACAGATACGCAGTATTTT.

V usage is TRBV9 and J usage is TRBJ2-3, with TRBD2 matching over 9 bases. CDR1 and CDR2 from the germline V gene are SGDLS and YYNGEE. The CDR3 length is 16 residues. Trimming at V came to 4 bases and at J to 4 bases, leaving 10 bases not matched to a gene. The CDR3 coding sequence is TGTGCCAGCAGCCTCGAGGTAGCGGGGGCTGCAGATACGCAGTATTTT. This gives the protein CASSLEVAGAADTQYF.

The chain employs TRBV3-1 (or the pseudogene TRBV3-2) and TRBJ2-1; D is perhaps TRBD2 (5 bases). The germline gives CDR1 LGHDT, CDR2 YNNKEL (reference sequence). The CDR3 covers 17 residues. V was clipped by 0 bases and J by 0 bases, with 12 bases between them. This chain's CDR3 is CASSQDGGPVSYNEQFF. Written as DNA, the CDR3 is TGTGCCAGCAGCCAAGATGGCGGGCCCGTCTCCTACAATGAGCAGTTCTTC.

This clone showed up just a few times. J is TRBJ1-3 and V is TRBV20-1; no clear D gene. Trimming stripped 3 bases from V and 0 bases from J, with 12 bases between. CDR3 length: 15 residues. CDR1 is DFQATT and CDR2 is SNEGSKA in the germline V gene (reference sequence). The CDR3 loop reads CSASRAKLSGNTIYF. CDR3 nucleotides: TGCAGTGCTAGTCGAGCGAAACTCTCTGGAAACACCATATATTTT.

The chain employs TRBV18 and TRBJ1-5; D unresolved. Trimming stripped 2 bases from V and 4 bases from J, with 9 bases between. CDR1 KGHSH and CDR2 LQKENI come from the germline V gene. The CDR3 contains 14 residues. The CDR3 loop is CASSPSEGNQPQHF. The CDR3 coding sequence is TGTGCCAGCTCACCATCGGAGGGTAATCAGCCCCAGCATTTT.